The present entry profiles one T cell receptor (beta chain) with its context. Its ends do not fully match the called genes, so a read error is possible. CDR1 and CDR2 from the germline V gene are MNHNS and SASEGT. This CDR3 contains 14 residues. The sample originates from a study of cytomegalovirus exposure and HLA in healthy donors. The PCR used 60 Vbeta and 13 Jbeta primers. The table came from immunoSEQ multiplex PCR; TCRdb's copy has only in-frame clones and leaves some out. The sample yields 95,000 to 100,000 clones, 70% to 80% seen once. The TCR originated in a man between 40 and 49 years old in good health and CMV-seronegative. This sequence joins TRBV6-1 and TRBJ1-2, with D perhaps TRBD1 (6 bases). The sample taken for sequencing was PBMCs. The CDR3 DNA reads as TGTGCCAGTAGTGAGGGACACCAAAACTATGGCTACACCTTC. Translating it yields CASSEGHQNYGYTF.